This is a list of T cell receptor beta chains from one sample in a study of T cell changes during pregnancy in multiple sclerosis. Profiling relied on immunoSEQ multiplex PCR, and the TCRdb table lists in-frame clones only, not all of them. The sample records some 30,000 clones, approximately 88% being singletons. The specimen was CD8+ T cells from peripheral blood mononuclear cells, collected before pregnancy. These receptors came from a female donor with multiple sclerosis, enrolled in a pregnancy study. Each CDR3 is given with its conserved first and last residue. Each record gives: CDR3 length, J gene, D gene, clone size, V gene, CDR3 DNA, CDR3 protein. D genes are given only for firm matches. Size tells how often a clone was seen (once, few, many) or the class of an expanded clone, and some rows leave it out.

16 | TRBJ2-1 | TRBD1 | NA | TRBV7-8 | TGTGCCAGCAGCTTAGACCGCCAGGGGGCCTACAATGAGCAGTTCTTC | CASSLDRQGAYNEQFF
14 | TRBJ1-6 | TRBD1 | few | TRBV27 | TGTGCCAGCCGATCAGGGGGCGAAAGCTCACCCCTCCACTTT | CASRSGGESSPLHF
15 | TRBJ2-1 | TRBD2 | NA | TRBV30 | TGTGCCTGGAGTCCGGGGACTAGCGGGGGAAATGAGCAGTTCTTC | CAWSPGTSGGNEQFF
16 | TRBJ2-5 | TRBD2 | NA | TRBV5-1 | TGCGCCAGCAGCCCTACTAGCGGGAGGGCCTTTAAGACCCAGTACTTC | CASSPTSGRAFKTQYF
16 | TRBJ2-1 | TRBD2 | once | TRBV27 | TGTGCCAGCAGTTTGGGTCTAGCGGGGGGCTTGGGCGAGCAGTTCTTC | CASSLGLAGGLGEQFF
16 | TRBJ2-1 | NA | NA | TRBV4-1 | TGCGCCAGCAGCCAAGAGTGGACTAACTCCTACAATGAGCAGTTCTTC | CASSQEWTNSYNEQFF
16 | TRBJ1-2 | NA | NA | TRBV4-1 | TGCGCCAGCAGCCAAGGCCCCTTTACAGCTAACTATGGCTACACCTTC | CASSQGPFTANYGYTF
16 | TRBJ1-2 | NA | NA | TRBV19 | TGTGCCAGTAGTATTAAGGAGGAGATCTCAAACTATGGCTACACCTTC | CASSIKEEISNYGYTF
13 | TRBJ1-1 | NA | NA | TRBV7-9 | TGTGCCAGCAGCCCCGACGGGGGGACTGAAGCTTTCTTT | CASSPDGGTEAFF
15 | TRBJ2-1 | NA | NA | TRBV28 | TGTGCCAGCACCCCTTTTAGCTCCCTTTACAATGAGCAGTTCTTC | CASTPFSSLYNEQFF
14 | TRBJ2-3 | NA | NA | TRBV7-9 | TGTGCCAGCAGCCATACAGGGTCCGCAGATACGCAGTATTTT | CASSHTGSADTQYF
12 | TRBJ1-6 | NA | NA | TRBV28 | TGTGCCAGCAAGCCTTATAATTCACCCCTCCACTTT | CASKPYNSPLHF
15 | TRBJ2-7 | TRBD1 | NA | TRBV19 | TGTGCCAGTAGTATATCGGGACAGGGGAGGTACGAGCAGTACTTC | CASSISGQGRYEQYF
17 | TRBJ2-3 | TRBD2 | once | TRBV2 | TGTGCCAGCAGTGAAGCGTCTAGCGGGCTCCCCACAGATACGCAGTATTTT | CASSEASSGLPTDTQYF
13 | TRBJ1-1 | NA | NA | TRBV19 | TGTGCCAGTAGTATAGGGGAACAGGTACCAGCTTTCTTT | CASSIGEQVPAFF
16 | TRBJ2-2 | NA | NA | TRBV7-6 | TGTGCCAGCAGCTCCGCGGGACAGTCGGGCACCGGGGAGCTGTTTTTT | CASSSAGQSGTGELFF
15 | TRBJ2-7 | NA | NA | TRBV30 | TGTGCCTGGAGTGTAATTGCAGGGCAATCCTACGAGCAGTACTTC | CAWSVIAGQSYEQYF
17 | TRBJ2-2 | TRBD2 | NA | TRBV5-4 | TGTGCCAGCAGTCGCGGGACTAGCGGGGGGCAGACCGGGGAGCTGTTTTTT | CASSRGTSGGQTGELFF
13 | TRBJ1-1 | NA | NA | TRBV4-3 | TGCGCCAGCAGCCAATCCCGGAACACTGAAGCTTTCTTT | CASSQSRNTEAFF
15 | TRBJ2-3 | NA | NA | TRBV13 | TGTGCCAGCAGCTTAGGAAGCTCTAGCACAGATACGCAGTATTTT | CASSLGSSSTDTQYF
16 | TRBJ2-7 | NA | NA | TRBV2 | TGTGCCAGCAGTGAAACCGGGACTTCTAGTTCCTACGAGCAGTACTTC | CASSETGTSSSYEQYF
11 | TRBJ2-1 | NA | NA | TRBV25-1 | TGTGCCAGCAGTAAATACGGGGAGCAGTTCTTC | CASSKYGEQFF
15 | TRBJ2-7 | TRBD1 | NA | TRBV7-8 | TGTGCCAGCAGCGCTCAGACAGGGGCAGTCTACGAGCAGTACTTC | CASSAQTGAVYEQYF
15 | TRBJ2-5 | NA | NA | TRBV7-9 | TGTGCCAGCAGCTTACTAAAGGGGGCGGGGGAGACCCAGTACTTC | CASSLLKGAGETQYF
15 | TRBJ1-1 | NA | few | TRBV7-9 | TGTGCCAGCAGCTTTACTAACCCCGGGGACACTGAAGCTTTCTTT | CASSFTNPGDTEAFF
12 | TRBJ1-1 | NA | NA | TRBV7-9 | TGTGCCAGCAGCTTCTTGAGCACTGAAGCTTTCTTT | CASSFLSTEAFF
14 | TRBJ2-2 | NA | NA | TRBV5-1 | TGCGCCAGCAGCTTGGGCAGAAACACCGGGGAGCTGTTTTTT | CASSLGRNTGELFF
11 | TRBJ1-1 | NA | NA | TRBV12-5 | TGTGCTAGTGCTGACCTAGGGGGTGCTTTCTTT | CASADLGGAFF
15 | TRBJ1-5 | TRBD1 | NA | TRBV19 | TGTGCCACCAACCCTGGACAGGAGTTGAATCAGCCCCAGCATTTT | CATNPGQELNQPQHF
16 | TRBJ2-7 | TRBD2 | NA | TRBV15 | TGTGCCACCAGCTCTGCCCAAGCGGGGAAAACCTACGAGCAGTACTTC | CATSSAQAGKTYEQYF
17 | TRBJ2-3 | TRBD2 | NA | TRBV25-1 | TGTGCCAGCAGTGAATACGCTAGCGGGGGCAGTGCAGATACGCAGTATTTT | CASSEYASGGSADTQYF
14 | TRBJ2-7 | NA | NA | TRBV14 | TGTGCCAGCAGCCCGGCGGGTGGCTCCTACGAGCAGTACTTC | CASSPAGGSYEQYF
17 | TRBJ2-3 | TRBD2 | NA | TRBV7-8 | TGTGCCAGCAGCTTGAAGGGACTAGCGGACGGCACAGATACGCAGTATTTT | CASSLKGLADGTDTQYF
12 | TRBJ2-1 | NA | NA | TRBV19 | TGTGCCAGTAGCCGAGCCTACAATGAGCAGTTCTTC | CASSRAYNEQFF
16 | TRBJ2-3 | NA | NA | TRBV5-4 | TGTGCCAGCAGCTTGGGTAGCGGTGCTAGCACAGATACGCAGTATTTT | CASSLGSGASTDTQYF
15 | TRBJ2-7 | TRBD1 | NA | TRBV7-9 | TGTGCCAGCAGCTCCGACAGGGGGCTCCTAGGAGAGCAGTACTTC | CASSSDRGLLGEQYF
15 | TRBJ1-5 | TRBD1 | few | TRBV10-1 | TGCGCCAGCAGCAGGAACCGGGACAGAGATCAGCCCCAGCATTTT | CASSRNRDRDQPQHF
16 | TRBJ1-6 | TRBD1 | NA | TRBV27 | TGTGCCAGCAGTATAATCCCGGGACAGGGGAATTCACCCCTCCACTTT | CASSIIPGQGNSPLHF
15 | TRBJ2-5 | TRBD1 | NA | TRBV10-3 | TGTGCCATCAGTGAGCCGAAGGGACAGCAAGAGACCCAGTACTTC | CAISEPKGQQETQYF
13 | TRBJ2-3 | NA | NA | TRBV11-3 | TGTGCCAGCAGCTTAGCCAATCTAAGCCCGCAGTATTTT | CASSLANLSPQYF
11 | TRBJ2-7 | NA | NA | TRBV5-5 | TGTGCCAGCAGCCCTGGGACAGAGCAGTACTTC | CASSPGTEQYF
15 | TRBJ1-1 | TRBD1 | NA | TRBV4-1 | TGCGCCAGCAGCTACGGACAGGGGGAGAACACTGAAGCTTTCTTT | CASSYGQGENTEAFF
15 | TRBJ2-2 | TRBD2 | once | TRBV6-1 | TGTGCCAGCATAGAGTCTAGCGGGAGTCCCGGGGAGCTGTTTTTT | CASIESSGSPGELFF
16 | TRBJ2-7 | TRBD1 | NA | TRBV23-1 | TGCGCCAGCAATTACAGGGGGCGCATGACGGCCTACGAGCAGTACTTC | CASNYRGRMTAYEQYF
15 | TRBJ2-5 | NA | NA | TRBV7-3 | TGTGCCAGCAGCTCGAGCGAGGGGGATTATGAGACCCAGTACTTC | CASSSSEGDYETQYF
14 | TRBJ2-1 | NA | NA | TRBV4-1 | TGCGCCAGCAGCGATAGACTAGGGGGGGATGAGCAGTTCTTC | CASSDRLGGDEQFF
15 | TRBJ2-7 | TRBD1 | NA | TRBV7-9 | TGTGCCAGCAGCTTAGTGGTGACAGGGGCCCACGAGCAGTACTTC | CASSLVVTGAHEQYF
14 | TRBJ2-5 | NA | NA | TRBV27 | TGTGCCAGCAGTCAAGATTCGGGAGATGGGACCCAGTACTTC | CASSQDSGDGTQYF
17 | TRBJ2-1 | NA | NA | TRBV4-3 | TGCGCCAGCAGCCAAGATCTAGGAGCGGGTACTTACAATGAGCAGTTCTTC | CASSQDLGAGTYNEQFF
18 | TRBJ1-2 | TRBD1 | NA | TRBV7-9 | TGTGCCAGCAGCTTAGCCCCAGGACAGGGGGCCGGTGGCTATGGCTACACCTTC | CASSLAPGQGAGGYGYTF
15 | TRBJ2-5 | TRBD2 | NA | TRBV4-1 | TGCGCCAGCAGCGGTCTAGCGGGAGAGATGGAGACCCAGTACTTC | CASSGLAGEMETQYF